This entry lists 24 T cell receptor beta chains sequenced from one sample in a study of early T cells in non-severe SARS-CoV-2 infection. TCRdb recomputed calls from the 5' RACE reads with MiXCR, one row per CDR3 protein. The repertoire holds 45,000 to 60,000 distinct CDR3 sequences, with less than 11% as singletons. The sample consisted of whole blood. The receptors were sampled from an adult who was a healthcare worker with PCR-confirmed SARS-CoV-2 infection or an uninfected control (not recorded which).

There are a few counts of this clonotype. The V gene is TRBV18, the J gene TRBJ2-5; maybe TRBD2 (5 bases). CDR1 and CDR2 (germline): KGHSH, LQKENI. V shed 0 bases and J shed 3 bases, with 8 bases lying between them. The CDR3 extends over 14 amino acids. CDR3 DNA sequence: TGTGCCAGCTCACCACCTTCCGGGGAAGAGACCCAGTACTTC. Translated, it gives CASSPPSGEETQYF.

This clonotype came up many times. J is TRBJ2-5 and V is TRBV13; unclear D gene. Per germline, CDR1 PRHDT and CDR2 FYEKMQ (reference sequence). The germline V and J ends were trimmed by 2 bases and 8 bases, with 6 bases remaining between them. The CDR3 has 11 amino acids. The CDR3: CASSLNYTQYF. The CDR3, as DNA: TGTGCCAGCAGCTTAAACTATACCCAGTACTTC.

In its sample, this clonotype ranks as medium-sized. V is TRBV4-1 and J is TRBJ1-2; D is uncertain. Between the trimmed V and J ends, which lost 0 bases and 4 bases, there was a span of 18 bases. CDR3 size: 17 residues. From germline, CDR1 is MGHRA and CDR2 YSYEKL. The CDR3 loop reads CASSQDPRPLDSYGYTF. The CDR3 DNA reads TGCGCCAGCAGCCAAGACCCCCGGCCGTTGGATTCCTATGGCTACACCTTC.

This clonotype was seen repeatedly, ten times or more. The chain joins TRBV20-1 to TRBJ2-5, with TRBD2 matching over 9 bases. V shed 3 bases and J 4 bases; nucleotides not matched to a gene: 9. CDR1 is DFQATT and CDR2 is SNEGSKA in the germline V gene (reference sequence). This CDR3 is built from 15 residues. The CDR3 region has the DNA TGCAGTGCTAGGCTGGCGGGGGGGCCGAGAGAGACCCAGTACTTC. Its protein is CSARLAGGPRETQYF.

In its sample, this clonotype was seen a few times. V is TRBV30 and J is TRBJ2-7, with 9 bases lining up with TRBD1. Germline lookup yields CDR1 GTSNPN and CDR2 SVGIG (reference sequence). The length of the CDR3 is 12 residues. After removal of 8 bases from V and 1 base from J, the junction contained 3 bases not matched to a gene. Here the CDR3 reads CAGGQGSYEQYF. The CDR3 region has the DNA TGTGCCGGGGGACAGGGATCCTACGAGCAGTACTTC. The full variable domain, with the rest looked up from reference TRBV30 and TRBJ2-7, is SQTIHQWPATLVQPVGSPLSLECTVEGTSNPNLYWYRQAAGRGLQLLFYSVGIGQISSEVPQNLSASRPQDRQFILSSKKLLLSDSGFYLCAGGQGSYEQYFGPGTRLTVT.

The sample holds many counts of this clonotype. The chain links TRBV12-3 or TRBV12-4 to TRBJ1-1; D gene ambiguous. This CDR3 is 13 amino acids long. V was trimmed by 6 bases and J by 2 bases, leaving 10 bases between them. CDR3 DNA: TGTGCCAGCAGGGAGCTGCTAAACACTGAAGCTTTCTTT. Amino acids: CASRELLNTEAFF.

This clonotype was counted ten times or more. V and J are TRBV11-2 and TRBJ2-3, with no clear D. The CDR3 is 11 amino acids. From germline, CDR1 is SGHAT and CDR2 FQNNGV. The ends were cut back, 3 bases at V and 5 bases at J, with 3 bases in the middle. CDR3 loop: CASSFQDTQYF. CDR3 bases: TGTGCCAGCAGCTTTCAAGATACGCAGTATTTT.

Ten or more counts support this clonotype. The genes are TRBV9 and TRBJ2-1, with D perhaps being TRBD1 or TRBD2 (5 bases each). V shed 5 bases and J shed 6 bases, with 15 bases lying between them. The CDR3 has 14 amino acids. Germline V gene data show CDR1 as SGDLS and CDR2 as YYNGEE. CDR3 DNA sequence: TGTGCCAGCAGGAGGTCCGCCGGGGCCAATGAGCAGTTCTTC. This sequence encodes CASRRSAGANEQFF. Complete variable domain (other parts from reference TRBV9 and TRBJ2-1): DSGVTQTPKHLITATGQRVTLRCSPRSGDLSVYWYQQSLDQGLQFLIQYYNGEERAKGNILERFSAQQFPDLHSELNLSSLELGDSALYFCASRRSAGANEQFFGPGTRLTVL.

Many counts were recorded for this clonotype. The J gene is TRBJ1-1, the V gene TRBV7-9; the match to TRBD1 covers 7 bases. Germline-derived CDR1 and CDR2 are SEHNR and FQNEAQ (reference sequence). This CDR3 has 18 residues. The ends lost 4 bases at V and 5 bases at J; junction bases unmatched: 19. CDR3 bases: TGTGCCAGCAGCTGGGGGATAAACCGACAGGGTCTTGGGACTGAAGCTTTCTTT. Encoded protein: CASSWGINRQGLGTEAFF.

This clonotype has a count of ten or more. Written as DNA, the CDR3 is TGCGCCAGCAGCAAGGGAGGAGGGGAGACCCAGTACTTC. Protein: CASSKGGGETQYF. The genes are TRBV5-1 and TRBJ2-5; D perhaps matches TRBD2 (6 bases). There are 13 residues in the CDR3. CDR1 and CDR2 from the germline V gene are SGHRS and YFSETQ. V lost 4 bases and J lost 5, with 12 bases in between.

This chain joins TRBV7-9 and TRBJ1-6, with D perhaps TRBD1 (5 bases). Trimming left V 4 bases short and J 6 bases short, with 16 bases between. The CDR3 has 16 amino acids. Germline values: CDR1 SEHNR, CDR2 FQNEAQ (reference sequence). For the CDR3, the DNA is TGTGCCAGCAGCTCAGGGCTAGGCGCGGGTAATTCACCCCTCCACTTT. This sequence encodes CASSSGLGAGNSPLHF.

This clonotype has at least ten counts. This sequence joins TRBV11-2 and TRBJ2-7, with TRBD2 as a possible D gene (5 bases). The CDR3 totals 13 residues. Germline values: CDR1 SGHAT, CDR2 FQNNGV. The V end was cut by 5 bases, the J end by 9 bases, with 17 bases between. This CDR3 reads CASSLLGGIGQYF. The CDR3 bases are TGTGCCAGCAGCCTTTTAGGAGGAATTGGGCAGTACTTC.

This clonotype was picked up a small number of times. The J gene is TRBJ2-2, the V gene TRBV7-8; possibly TRBD1 for D (5 bases). The germline V gene has CDR1 SGHVS and CDR2 FQNEAQ. V was trimmed by 3 bases and J by 3 bases, leaving 14 bases between them. The CDR3 loop spans 16 amino acids. This chain's CDR3 is CASSLRQGRYTGELFF. CDR3 nucleotides: TGTGCCAGCAGCTTGAGGCAGGGAAGGTACACCGGGGAGCTGTTTTTT.

This clonotype was seen a few times. This chain joins TRBV14 and TRBJ2-3; D is unresolved. Trimming took 0 bases from V and 2 from J, leaving 9 bases between them. Germline CDR1 SGHDN, CDR2 FVKESK. There are 15 residues in the CDR3. CDR3 residues: CASSQDFRITDTQYF. The CDR3 DNA follows: TGTGCCAGCAGCCAAGATTTCAGGATCACAGATACGCAGTATTTT.

The chain couples TRBV18 to TRBJ2-7, with TRBD1 as a possible D gene (5 bases). The V and J ends lost 4 bases and 2 bases respectively, with 12 bases between them. There are 14 residues in the CDR3. Germline V gene data show CDR1 as KGHSH and CDR2 as LQKENI. CDR3 region: CASSQNDRTYEQYF. In nucleotides, the CDR3 is TGTGCCAGCTCACAAAACGACAGAACCTACGAGCAGTACTTC.

In its sample, this clonotype was seen a few times. V gene TRBV11-2 combines with J gene TRBJ2-2; D is unclear. The V gene's germline CDR1 is SGHAT and CDR2 FQNNGV. The CDR3 consists of 19 residues. V shed 5 bases and J shed 0 bases, with 22 bases lying between them. This chain's CDR3 is CASSPTRIRRTTNTGELFF. CDR3 bases: TGTGCCAGCAGCCCAACCCGAATTCGACGCACGACGAACACCGGGGAGCTGTTTTTT.

This clonotype was seen many times. The V gene is TRBV6-5, the J gene TRBJ1-2; 9 nucleotides match TRBD1. V gave up 6 bases and J gave up 4 bases; unmatched junction bases: 6. The V gene's germline CDR1 is MNHEY and CDR2 SVGAGI. This CDR3 contains 14 residues. The CDR3 DNA reads as TGTGCCAGCAGACGGACAGGGGCCGCCTATGGCTACACCTTC. Its translation is CASRRTGAAYGYTF.

This clonotype was seen repeatedly, ten times or more. The V call is TRBV7-2, the J call TRBJ1-6; possible D gene TRBD1, 6 bases. The CDR3 spans 14 residues. The germline CDR1 and CDR2 sequences are SGHTA and FQGNSA. V lost 1 base, J lost 10 bases, and 11 bases lay in between. For the CDR3, the DNA is TGTGCCAGCAGCTTAGACAGGGCGGTATCACCCCTCCACTTT. Protein sequence: CASSLDRAVSPLHF.

The CDR3 nucleotides read TGCGCCAGCAGCCCCCGCAGCGAGAATGAAAAACTGTTTTTT. Translating it yields CASSPRSENEKLFF. The genes are TRBV4-1 and TRBJ1-4; the D is unclear. The germline V gene has CDR1 MGHRA and CDR2 YSYEKL. V lost 4 bases and J 5 bases, leaving 11 bases between the germline ends. CDR3 size: 14 residues.

This clonotype was detected a few times. V gene TRBV4-1 combines with J gene TRBJ2-5; D tentatively reads TRBD1 or TRBD2 (6 bases each). The CDR3 runs to 13 residues. Trimming pared 3 bases from V and 5 bases from J, leaving 10 bases between. CDR1 and CDR2 (germline): MGHRA, YSYEKL. The CDR3 DNA is TGCGCCAGCAGCCAGGAGGGGGATGAGACCCAGTACTTC. It is translated as CASSQEGDETQYF.

This clonotype was seen ten or more times. The rearrangement joins TRBV4-2 to TRBJ2-7; 12 bases are a match to TRBD2. Trimming took 2 bases from V and 6 from J; bases not matched to a gene: 5. The CDR3 sequence is 15 residues long. The germline V gene has CDR1 LGHNA and CDR2 YNFKEQ. In nucleotides, the CDR3 is TGTGCCAGCAGCCAAACGACTAGCGGGAGCGCCGAGCAGTACTTC. Translation gives CASSQTTSGSAEQYF.

This sequence joins TRBV13 and TRBJ2-2; D gene unclear. The length of the CDR3 is 12 residues. Germline-derived CDR1 and CDR2 are PRHDT and FYEKMQ (reference sequence). V was cut by 5 bases and J by 6 bases, with 7 bases left in between. The CDR3 loop is CASSLRPGELFF. The CDR3 DNA follows: TGTGCCAGCAGCCTACGGCCCGGGGAGCTGTTTTTT.

The chain links TRBV9 to TRBJ2-1; no firm D call. CDR1 and CDR2 from the germline V gene are SGDLS and YYNGEE. The CDR3 is made up of 13 amino acids. The ends were cut back, 0 bases at V and 5 bases at J, with 6 bases in the middle. As DNA, the CDR3 is TGTGCCAGCAGCGTAGTTTTAGACAATGAGCAGTTCTTC. Residues: CASSVVLDNEQFF.

There are a few counts of this clonotype. The chain combines TRBV11-1 with TRBJ2-2; 13 positions match TRBD2. Looked up from germline, CDR1 is SGHAT and CDR2 is FQDESV (reference sequence). The ends lost 6 bases at V and 6 bases at J; junction bases unmatched: 4. This CDR3 region has 15 residues. The CDR3 DNA reads as TGTGCCAGCAGACAGACTAGCGGGAGGCCCGGGGAGCTGTTTTTT. Translation: CASRQTSGRPGELFF.